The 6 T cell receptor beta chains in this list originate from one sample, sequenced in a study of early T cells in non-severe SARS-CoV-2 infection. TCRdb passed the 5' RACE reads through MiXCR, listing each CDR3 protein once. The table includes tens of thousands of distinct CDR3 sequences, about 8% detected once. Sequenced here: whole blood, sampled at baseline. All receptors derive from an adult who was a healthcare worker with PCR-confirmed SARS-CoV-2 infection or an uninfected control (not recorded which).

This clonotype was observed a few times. CDR3 nucleotide sequence: TGCAGTGCTCGCCCGCCTGGTTCACCCCTCCACTTT. Translation gives CSARPPGSPLHF. The chain couples TRBV20-1 to TRBJ1-6; no clear D. Germline V gene data show CDR1 as DFQATT and CDR2 as SNEGSKA (reference sequence). This CDR3 contains 12 residues. The V and J ends lost 5 bases and 9 bases respectively, with 11 bases between them.

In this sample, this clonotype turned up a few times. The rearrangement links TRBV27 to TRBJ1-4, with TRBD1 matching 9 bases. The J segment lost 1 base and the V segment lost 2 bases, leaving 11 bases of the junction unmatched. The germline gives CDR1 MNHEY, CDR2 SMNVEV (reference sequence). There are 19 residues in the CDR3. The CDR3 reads CASSLDGQGMRGTNEKLFF. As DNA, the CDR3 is TGTGCCAGCAGTTTAGATGGACAGGGGATGAGGGGAACTAATGAAAAACTGTTTTTT.

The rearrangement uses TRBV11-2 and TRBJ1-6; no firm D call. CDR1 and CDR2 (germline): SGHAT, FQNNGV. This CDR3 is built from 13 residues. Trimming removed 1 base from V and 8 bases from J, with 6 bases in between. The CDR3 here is CASSLVDDSPLHF. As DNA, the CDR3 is TGTGCCAGCAGCTTAGTGGATGATTCACCCCTCCACTTT.

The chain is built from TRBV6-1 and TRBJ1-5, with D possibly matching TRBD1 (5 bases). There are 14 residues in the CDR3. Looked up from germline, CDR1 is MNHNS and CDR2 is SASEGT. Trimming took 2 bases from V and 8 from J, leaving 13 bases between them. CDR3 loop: CASSESGPLEPQHF. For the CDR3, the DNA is TGTGCCAGCAGTGAATCGGGGCCGCTGGAGCCCCAGCATTTT.

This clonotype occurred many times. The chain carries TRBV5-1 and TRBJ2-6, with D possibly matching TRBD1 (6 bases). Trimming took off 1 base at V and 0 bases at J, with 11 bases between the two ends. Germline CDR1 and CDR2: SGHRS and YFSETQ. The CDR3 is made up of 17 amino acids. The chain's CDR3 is CASSLMGAISGANVLTF. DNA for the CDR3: TGCGCCAGCAGCTTGATGGGGGCAATCTCTGGGGCCAACGTCCTGACTTTC.

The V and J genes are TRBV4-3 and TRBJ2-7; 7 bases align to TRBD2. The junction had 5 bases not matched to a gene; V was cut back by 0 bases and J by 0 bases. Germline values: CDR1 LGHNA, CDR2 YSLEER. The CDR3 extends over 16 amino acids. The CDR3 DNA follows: TGCGCCAGCAGCCAAGAGTTGGGGGGGGGCTCCTACGAGCAGTACTTC. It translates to CASSQELGGGSYEQYF.